A selection of T cell receptor beta chains follows, all from one sample in a study of blood T cell repertoires in COVID-19. Some clones are missing from TCRdb's copy, which holds only in-frame ones; the method was immunoSEQ multiplex PCR. The sample consists of 300,000 or so clones, 70% to 90% of them appearing once. The sequenced sample was PBMCs or T cells enriched from blood (not recorded which). Receptors were obtained from a woman aged 30 to 39 who had recovered from COVID-19. CDR3s include the opening cysteine and the closing phenylalanine or tryptophan. A D gene is named only where the DNA matches it firmly. Clone size is shown for a subset of rows, as once, few, many or a class of expanded clone.

CASRAGQGANYGYTF | TGTGCCAGCAGGGCCGGACAGGGGGCTAACTATGGCTACACCTTC | TRBJ1-2 | - | TRBV2 | TRBD1
CAWSAGVDQPQHF | TGTGCCTGGAGTGCAGGGGTAGATCAGCCCCAGCATTTT | TRBJ1-5 | - | TRBV30 | -
CASRQGGTDTQYF | TGTGCCAGCCGACAGGGAGGAACAGATACGCAGTATTTT | TRBJ2-3 | once | TRBV2 | -
CASRTNRGTEAFF | TGTGCCAGCAGGACGAACAGGGGTACTGAAGCTTTCTTT | TRBJ1-1 | - | TRBV27 | TRBD1
CAWSVGRGNSPLHF | TGTGCCTGGAGTGTCGGGAGGGGGAATTCGCCCCTCCACTTT | TRBJ1-6 | - | TRBV30 | -
CASSSDFYSNQPQHF | TGTGCCAGCTCGTCAGATTTTTATAGCAATCAGCCCCAGCATTTT | TRBJ1-5 | few | TRBV18 | -
CASSPRSAGTEAFF | TGTGCCAGCAGCCCTCGGTCGGCGGGGACTGAAGCTTTCTTT | TRBJ1-1 | - | TRBV7-9 | -
CASSSQGNYGYTF | TGTGCCAGCAGCTCACAGGGGAACTATGGCTACACCTTC | TRBJ1-2 | - | TRBV11-2 | TRBD1
CASSGDRGYEQYF | TGCGCCAGCAGCGGCGACAGGGGCTACGAGCAGTACTTC | TRBJ2-7 | - | TRBV5-1 | TRBD1
CASSLGSGINQPQHF | TGTGCCAGCAGCTTGGGCAGCGGCATCAATCAGCCCCAGCATTTT | TRBJ1-5 | - | TRBV5-8 | -
CASSFTSIGELFF | TGTGCCAGCAGTTTCACTAGCATCGGGGAGCTGTTTTTT | TRBJ2-2 | - | TRBV6-2/TRBV6-3 | -
CASSMGTGFSYGYTF | TGTGCCAGTAGTATGGGGACAGGGTTTTCCTATGGCTACACCTTC | TRBJ1-2 | - | TRBV19 | TRBD1
CASRYRTTNEKLFF | TGTGCCAGCAGATACAGAACAACTAATGAAAAACTGTTTTTT | TRBJ1-4 | - | TRBV2 | -
CASRPTGTGANVLTF | TGCGCCAGCAGACCTACCGGGACTGGGGCCAACGTCCTGACTTTC | TRBJ2-6 | once | TRBV10-2 | -
CSVDGTAGNTIYF | TGCAGCGTTGACGGGACAGCTGGAAACACCATATATTTT | TRBJ1-3 | few | TRBV29-1 | TRBD1